These 30 T cell receptor beta chains were all obtained from the same sample, sequenced in a study of blood T cell repertoires in COVID-19 (dated by TCRdb to about 2020). The library was built by means of the immunoSEQ multiplex PCR assay. TCRdb mirrors the immuneACCESS table, restricted to in-frame sequences. Some clones are absent from its copies; in checked studies, under half trace to an unresolved V gene, and the reason for the others is unknown. The sample profile shows fewer than 300,000 clones; 65% to 85% of them were found once. Over 1.1% of the sample is held by the ten biggest clonotypes. The sequenced sample consisted of peripheral blood. The receptors shown here come from a human donor with COVID-19, enrolled during active disease. The donor label of this sample is uncertain.

The chain uses TRBV5-5 and TRBJ1-1; possibly TRBD1 for D (6 bases). The CDR3 length is 16 residues. Germline CDR1 reads SGHKS; CDR2 reads YYEKEE (reference sequence). The ends were cut back, 4 bases at V and 5 bases at J, with 21 bases in the middle. The CDR3 spells CASSRNGGQFGTEAFF. In nucleotides, the CDR3 is TGTGCCAGCAGCCGGAACGGGGGGCAGTTTGGGACTGAAGCTTTCTTT.

This clone was seen a single time. The rearrangement joins TRBV6-5 to TRBJ1-2; 8 bases are a match to TRBD1. In germline, CDR1 is MNHEY, CDR2 SVGAGI. The V segment lost 7 bases and the J segment 3 bases; nucleotides outside the gene matches: 4. The CDR3 contains 13 residues. The CDR3 DNA is TGTGCCAGCACTGCACAGGGGGACTATGGCTACACCTTC. As protein: CASTAQGDYGYTF.

V is TRBV28 and J is TRBJ2-7, with 7 bases that match TRBD1. With 0 bases clipped from V and 3 bases from J, the junction kept 2 bases outside the gene matches. The CDR3 runs 14 residues. The germline CDR1 and CDR2 sequences are MDHEN and SYDVKM. This CDR3 reads CASSLWDRSYEQYF. The DNA for the CDR3 is TGTGCCAGCAGTTTATGGGACAGGAGCTACGAGCAGTACTTC. The entire variable domain, with the rest obtained from reference TRBV28 and TRBJ2-7, is as follows: DVKVTQSSRYLVKRTGEKVFLECVQDMDHENMFWYRQDPGLGLRLIYFSYDVKMKEKGDIPEGYSVSREKKERFSLILESASTNQTSMYLCASSLWDRSYEQYFGPGTRLTVT.

The J gene is TRBJ2-2, the V gene TRBV7-3, with D perhaps TRBD1 (6 bases). The CDR3 sequence is 14 residues long. Germline V gene data show CDR1 as SGHTA and CDR2 as FQGTGA. V lost 3 bases to trimming and J lost 3 bases, with 8 bases between them. In nucleotides, the CDR3 is TGTGCCAGCAGCTTTAACAGGGACACCGGGGAGCTGTTTTTT. Amino acids: CASSFNRDTGELFF.

The V gene is TRBV9, the J gene TRBJ2-1; TRBD2 matches at 7 bases. This CDR3 is 17 amino acids long. Germline V gene data show CDR1 as SGDLS and CDR2 as YYNGEE. V gave up 0 bases and J gave up 5 bases; unmatched junction bases: 11. CDR3 in amino acids: CASSVALSSGENNEQFF. CDR3 sequence (DNA): TGTGCCAGCAGCGTAGCTCTGTCCAGCGGGGAGAACAATGAGCAGTTCTTC. Drawing the rest from reference TRBV9 and TRBJ2-1, the complete variable domain is DSGVTQTPKHLITATGQRVTLRCSPRSGDLSVYWYQQSLDQGLQFLIQYYNGEERAKGNILERFSAQQFPDLHSELNLSSLELGDSALYFCASSVALSSGENNEQFFGPGTRLTVL.

The chain couples TRBV4-3 to TRBJ1-2, with 8 nucleotides matching TRBD1. With 5 bases clipped from V and 10 bases from J, the junction kept 9 bases outside the gene matches. The germline V gene encodes CDR1 LGHNA and CDR2 YSLEER. The length of the CDR3 is 13 residues. CDR3 in DNA: TGCGCCAGCAGCGGAAAGCGGGACAGGAACTACACCTTC. It yields the protein CASSGKRDRNYTF.

This rearrangement joins TRBV6-2 or TRBV6-3 to TRBJ2-7; 14 bases agree with TRBD2. The CDR3 is 20 residues long. The V gene's germline CDR1 is MNHEY and CDR2 SVGEGT. The ends lost 2 bases at V and 0 bases at J; junction bases unmatched: 12. DNA of the CDR3: TGTGCCAGCAGTTACGTTCCCGAGACTAGCGGGAGGGCCAACTCCTACGAGCAGTACTTC. This gives the protein CASSYVPETSGRANSYEQYF.

About this clone: Other nucleotide sequences from this sample produce the same CDR3. This chain joins TRBV19 and TRBJ2-5; 7 bases fit TRBD1. The CDR3 covers 13 residues. Trimming took 6 bases from V and 2 from J; bases not matched to a gene: 3. The germline CDR1 and CDR2 sequences are LNHDA and SQIVND (reference sequence). In nucleotides, the CDR3 is TGTGCCAGTAGCTCGACAGGGCAAGAGACCCAGTACTTC. Protein product: CASSSTGQETQYF.

The chain recombines TRBV9 with TRBJ2-2; the D gene is possibly TRBD1 (5 bases). The CDR3 runs to 15 residues. The V gene's germline CDR1 is SGDLS and CDR2 YYNGEE. Trimming took 6 bases from V and 1 from J, leaving 13 bases between them. Here the CDR3 reads CASTLGQGNTGELFF. DNA for the CDR3: TGTGCCAGCACCCTGGGGCAGGGGAACACCGGGGAGCTGTTTTTT.

The rearrangement uses TRBV28 and TRBJ1-2, with 8 bases identical to TRBD1. The CDR3 sequence is 14 residues long. The germline gives CDR1 MDHEN, CDR2 SYDVKM. The J segment lost 7 bases and the V segment lost 5 bases, leaving 9 bases of the junction unmatched. The CDR3 spells CASSPPDRGGGYTF. The CDR3 DNA reads TGTGCCAGCAGTCCCCCCGACAGGGGTGGTGGCTACACCTTC.

The sample holds one count of this clone. The chain combines TRBV19 with TRBJ2-2; 8 bases align to TRBD2. CDR1 LNHDA and CDR2 SQIVND come from the germline V gene (reference sequence). There are 16 residues in the CDR3. V lost 3 bases and J lost 3; bases outside the gene matches: 6. The CDR3 coding sequence is TGTGCCAGTAGTATCGAGACGGGAGGGTACACCGGGGAGCTGTTTTTT. Translation: CASSIETGGYTGELFF.

The chain joins TRBV7-3 to TRBJ2-1; TRBD2 matches at 9 bases. The germline CDR1 and CDR2 sequences are SGHTA and FQGTGA. Trimming cost V 1 base and J 4 bases; bases outside gene matches: 14. The CDR3 has 19 residues. Here the CDR3 DNA reads TGTGCCAGCAGCTTAAACTGGGTGGCGGGAGGGCCGCTGTACAATGAGCAGTTCTTC. Its protein is CASSLNWVAGGPLYNEQFF.

The chain carries TRBV29-1 and TRBJ1-1; D call uncertain. V lost 7 bases and J 2 bases, leaving 17 bases between the germline ends. From germline, CDR1 is SQVTM and CDR2 ANQGSEA. The CDR3 is 14 amino acids. This CDR3 is CSARRGPQNTEAFF. The CDR3 bases are TGCAGCGCCCGTCGAGGCCCCCAAAACACTGAAGCTTTCTTT. The full variable domain, rest sourced from reference TRBV29-1 and TRBJ1-1, is SAVISQKPSRDICQRGTSLTIQCQVDSQVTMMFWYRQQPGQSLTLIATANQGSEATYESGFVIDKFPISRPNLTFSTLTVSNMSPEDSSIYLCSARRGPQNTEAFFGQGTRLTVV.

The chain recombines TRBV15 with TRBJ2-3, with 9 bases identical to TRBD2. The germline V gene has CDR1 LNHNV and CDR2 YYDKDF (reference sequence). This CDR3 is built from 16 residues. V lost 2 bases, J lost 1 base, and 4 bases stayed unmatched. CDR3 sequence: CATSRNSGRGTDTQYF. CDR3 bases: TGTGCCACCAGCAGAAATAGCGGGAGAGGCACAGATACGCAGTATTTT.

The V gene is TRBV27, the J gene TRBJ2-7; TRBD2 might be the D (5 bases). V lost 6 bases and J lost 2, with 14 bases in between. This CDR3 contains 14 residues. Germline V gene sequence: CDR1 MNHEY, CDR2 SMNVEV (reference sequence). The DNA of the CDR3 is TGTGCCAGCAGATTCCGGGATCGAACCTACGAGCAGTACTTC. Translation gives CASRFRDRTYEQYF.

This clone has a handful of counts. The rearrangement uses TRBV11-2 and TRBJ2-7; TRBD1 aligns across 9 bases. Trimming took 0 bases from V and 4 from J; bases not matched to a gene: 10. CDR3 length: 17 residues. From germline, CDR1 is SGHAT and CDR2 FQNNGV. As DNA, the CDR3 is TGTGCCAGCAGCTTAGACCAAACCCGGGACAGGGATTACGAGCAGTACTTC. It specifies CASSLDQTRDRDYEQYF.

The chain employs TRBV7-9 and TRBJ2-6, with TRBD1 matching 8 bases. Germline CDR1 SEHNR, CDR2 FQNEAQ (reference sequence). CDR3 length equals 17 residues. V was clipped by 5 bases and J by 0 bases; unmatched bases: 6. CDR3 DNA: TGTGCCAGCAGCGACGGACAGGGAAGCTCTGGGGCCAACGTCCTGACTTTC. As protein: CASSDGQGSSGANVLTF.

The V gene is TRBV11-3, the J gene TRBJ2-2, with 9 nucleotides matching TRBD2. Germline V gene sequence: CDR1 SGHNT, CDR2 YENEEA. V lost 5 bases and J lost 5; bases outside the gene matches: 9. There are 16 residues in the CDR3. The chain's CDR3 is CASSPPGGRATGELFF. The CDR3 DNA reads TGTGCCAGCAGCCCCCCAGGCGGGAGGGCAACCGGGGAGCTGTTTTTT. Variable domain in full (rest from reference TRBV11-3 and TRBJ2-2): EAGVVQSPRYKIIEKKQPVAFWCNPISGHNTLYWYLQNLGQGPELLIRYENEEAVDDSQLPKDRFSAERLKGVDSTLKIQPAELGDSAVYLCASSPPGGRATGELFFGEGSRLTVL.

J is TRBJ2-1 and V is TRBV5-4; 9 nucleotides agree with TRBD2. After removal of 4 bases from V and 7 bases from J, the junction contained 15 bases not matched to a gene. Germline loops: CDR1 SGHNT, CDR2 YYREEE (reference sequence). This CDR3 spans 17 amino acids. In DNA form, the CDR3 reads TGTGCCAGCAGCCCCGGGGCGGGGGGGAGGGCAAGAAATGAGCAGTTCTTC. Residues: CASSPGAGGRARNEQFF.

Only a few counts were recorded for this clone. The chain links TRBV7-2 to TRBJ2-7; 14 nucleotides align to TRBD2. The CDR3 runs 15 residues. Germline lookup yields CDR1 SGHTA and CDR2 FQGNSA. V shed 5 bases, J shed 9 bases, and the junction held 9 bases outside the gene matches. The CDR3 protein is CASSPPGTSGRRQYF. Written as DNA, the CDR3 is TGTGCCAGCAGCCCCCCCGGGACTAGCGGGAGAAGGCAGTACTTC.

In the case of this clone: A junction boundary mismatches the germline segment, possibly from a read error. The rearrangement links TRBV11-2 to TRBJ2-7; D remains ambiguous. Germline V lookup: CDR1 SGHAT, CDR2 FQNNGV. The CDR3 spans 11 residues. The CDR3 nucleotides are TGTGCCAGCAGCTTCGATGGAGTCTCTAACTTC. It yields the protein CASSFDGVSNF.

V gene TRBV27 combines with J gene TRBJ1-6, with D possibly TRBD1 on 6 matching bases. V was shortened by 4 bases and J by 6 bases, with 10 bases between the two germline ends. The CDR3 runs to 14 residues. In germline, CDR1 is MNHEY, CDR2 SMNVEV (reference sequence). CDR3 sequence: CASSYLRGNSPLHF. CDR3 DNA sequence: TGTGCCAGCAGTTACCTCAGGGGTAATTCACCCCTCCACTTT.

V and J are TRBV24-1 and TRBJ2-1; 8 bases line up with TRBD2. The V gene end was trimmed by 4 bases and the J gene end by 5 bases; junction bases not matched to a gene: 6. CDR1 and CDR2 (germline): KGHDR, SFDVKD. The CDR3 spans 15 residues. Written as DNA, the CDR3 is TGTGCCACCAGTGAATCCGGGACTAGGGACAATGAGCAGTTCTTC. This sequence encodes CATSESGTRDNEQFF.

The J gene is TRBJ1-1, the V gene TRBV5-1, with D tentatively TRBD1 (6 bases). Germline-derived CDR1 and CDR2 are SGHRS and YFSETQ. CDR3 length equals 18 residues. The V gene lost 0 bases and the J gene lost 0 bases, with 18 bases spanning the gap. The CDR3 nucleotides read TGCGCCAGCAGCTTGGTGGGGCAGGGGACCGCGATGAACACTGAAGCTTTCTTT. Protein sequence: CASSLVGQGTAMNTEAFF.

This clone was detected a few times. This chain uses TRBV27 with TRBJ1-6; D is possibly TRBD1 (6 bases). The CDR3 is made up of 19 amino acids. The germline gives CDR1 MNHEY, CDR2 SMNVEV (reference sequence). V was clipped by 3 bases and J by 0 bases, with 18 bases between them. CDR3 sequence (DNA): TGTGCCAGCAGTTTGTATTACTCAGGGGTGAGCTCCTATAATTCACCCCTCCACTTT. Translation gives CASSLYYSGVSSYNSPLHF.

This sequence joins TRBV4-2 and TRBJ2-3; 9 nucleotides align to TRBD2. This CDR3 region has 16 residues. V dropped 2 bases and J dropped 2; count of bases not matched to a gene: 5. Germline values: CDR1 LGHNA, CDR2 YNFKEQ. CDR3 sequence reads: CASSQRVAGDTDTQYF. CDR3 bases: TGTGCCAGCAGCCAACGGGTAGCGGGAGACACAGATACGCAGTATTTT.

The genes are TRBV6-5 and TRBJ2-5, with D perhaps matching TRBD1 or TRBD2 (5 bases each). CDR3 length: 13 amino acids. Between the trimmed V and J ends, which lost 6 bases and 4 bases, there was a span of 12 bases. CDR1 and CDR2 (germline): MNHEY, SVGAGI. Here the CDR3 reads CASSYGAPETQYF. Written as DNA, the CDR3 is TGTGCCAGCAGCTACGGGGCGCCAGAGACCCAGTACTTC.

The chain carries TRBV7-8 and TRBJ1-3; D gene ambiguous. The CDR3 contains 12 residues. Deletions cut 5 bases from V and 4 bases from J, with 6 bases between. Per the germline V gene, CDR1 is SGHVS and CDR2 is FQNEAQ. The CDR3 DNA follows: TGTGCCAGCAGCGCCCAGGGAAACACCATATATTTT. It specifies CASSAQGNTIYF. Variable domain in full (rest from reference TRBV7-8 and TRBJ1-3): GAGVSQSPRYKVAKRGQDVALRCDPISGHVSLFWYQQALGQGPEFLTYFQNEAQLDKSGLPSDRFFAERPEGSVSTLKIQRTQQEDSAVYLCASSAQGNTIYFGEGSWLTVV.

V is TRBV7-9 and J is TRBJ1-1; unclear D gene. The CDR3 contains 13 residues. Trimming shortened V by 5 bases and J by 1 base, and 8 bases separated the two germline ends. Germline V gene sequence: CDR1 SEHNR, CDR2 FQNEAQ (reference sequence). The CDR3 reads CASSLGENTEAFF. The CDR3 DNA follows: TGTGCCAGCAGCCTGGGAGAGAACACTGAAGCTTTCTTT. Together with reference TRBV7-9 and TRBJ1-1, the CDR3 gives the full variable domain: DTGVSQNPRHKITKRGQNVTFRCDPISEHNRLYWYRQTLGQGPEFLTYFQNEAQLEKSRLLSDRFSAERPKGSFSTLEIQRTEQGDSAMYLCASSLGENTEAFFGQGTRLTVV.

Concerning this clone: Additional DNA sequences in this sample encode the identical CDR3. This chain joins TRBV3-1 (or the pseudogene TRBV3-2) and TRBJ1-1; D is ambiguous. Trimming took 1 base from V and 2 from J, leaving 8 bases between them. The CDR3 totals 14 residues. Looked up from germline, CDR1 is LGHDT and CDR2 is YNNKEL (reference sequence). The CDR3 sequence is CASSQVGGNTEAFF. The DNA of the CDR3 is TGTGCCAGCAGCCAAGTGGGAGGCAACACTGAAGCTTTCTTT.